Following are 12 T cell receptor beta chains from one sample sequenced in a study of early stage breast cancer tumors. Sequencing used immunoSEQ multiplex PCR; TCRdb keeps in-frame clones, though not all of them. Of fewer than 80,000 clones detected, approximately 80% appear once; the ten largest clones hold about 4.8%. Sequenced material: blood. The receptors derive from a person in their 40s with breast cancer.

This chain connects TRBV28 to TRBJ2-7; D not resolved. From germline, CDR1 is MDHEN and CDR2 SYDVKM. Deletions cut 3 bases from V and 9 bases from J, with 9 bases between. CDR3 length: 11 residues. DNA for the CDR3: TGTGCCAGCAGTTTCAGAACAAGGCAGTACTTC. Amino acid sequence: CASSFRTRQYF.

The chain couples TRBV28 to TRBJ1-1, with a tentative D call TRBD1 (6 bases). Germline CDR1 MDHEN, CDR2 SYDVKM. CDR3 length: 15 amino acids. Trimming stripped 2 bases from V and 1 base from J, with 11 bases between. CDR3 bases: TGTGCCAGCAGTTTACCCCTGACAGGGAACACTGAAGCTTTCTTT. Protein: CASSLPLTGNTEAFF. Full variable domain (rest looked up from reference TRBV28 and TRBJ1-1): DVKVTQSSRYLVKRTGEKVFLECVQDMDHENMFWYRQDPGLGLRLIYFSYDVKMKEKGDIPEGYSVSREKKERFSLILESASTNQTSMYLCASSLPLTGNTEAFFGQGTRLTVV.

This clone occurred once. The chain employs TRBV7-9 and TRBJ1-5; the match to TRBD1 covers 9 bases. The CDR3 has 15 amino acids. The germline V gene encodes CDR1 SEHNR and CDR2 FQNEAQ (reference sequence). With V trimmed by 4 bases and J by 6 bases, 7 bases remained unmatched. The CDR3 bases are TGTGCCAGCAGCTCGGACAGGGGAGGCCCTCAGCCCCAGCATTTT. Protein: CASSSDRGGPQPQHF.

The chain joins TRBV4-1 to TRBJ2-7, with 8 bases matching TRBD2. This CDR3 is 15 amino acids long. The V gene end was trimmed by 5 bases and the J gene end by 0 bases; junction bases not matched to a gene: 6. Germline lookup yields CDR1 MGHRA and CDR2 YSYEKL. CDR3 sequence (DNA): TGCGCCAGCAGCGCCCGAGCGGGAGACTCCTACGAGCAGTACTTC. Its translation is CASSARAGDSYEQYF.

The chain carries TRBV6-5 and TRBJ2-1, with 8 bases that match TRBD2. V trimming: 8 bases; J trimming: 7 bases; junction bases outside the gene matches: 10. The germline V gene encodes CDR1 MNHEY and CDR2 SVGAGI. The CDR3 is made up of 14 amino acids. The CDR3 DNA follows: TGTGCCAGCCGCCGAGGCGGGGGGCGGAATGAGCAGTTCTTC. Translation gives CASRRGGGRNEQFF.

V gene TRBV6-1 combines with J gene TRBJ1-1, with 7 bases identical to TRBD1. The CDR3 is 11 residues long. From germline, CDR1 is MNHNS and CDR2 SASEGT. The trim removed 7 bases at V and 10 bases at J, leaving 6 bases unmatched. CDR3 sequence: CASINRGGAFF. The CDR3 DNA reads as TGTGCCAGCATTAACAGGGGCGGAGCTTTCTTT.

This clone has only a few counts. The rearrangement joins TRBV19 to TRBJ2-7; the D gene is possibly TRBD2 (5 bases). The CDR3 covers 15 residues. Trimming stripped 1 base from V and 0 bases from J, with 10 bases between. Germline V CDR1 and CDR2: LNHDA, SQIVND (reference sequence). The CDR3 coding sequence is TGTGCCAGTAGTATAGGGAGCGGATACTCCTACGAGCAGTACTTC. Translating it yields CASSIGSGYSYEQYF.

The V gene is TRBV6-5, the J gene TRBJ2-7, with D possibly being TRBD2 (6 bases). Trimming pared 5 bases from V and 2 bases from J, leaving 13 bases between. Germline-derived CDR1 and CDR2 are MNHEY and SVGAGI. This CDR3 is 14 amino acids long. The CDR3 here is CASSRGGMAYEQYF. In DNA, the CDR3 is TGTGCCAGCAGTAGGGGCGGGATGGCCTACGAGCAGTACTTC.

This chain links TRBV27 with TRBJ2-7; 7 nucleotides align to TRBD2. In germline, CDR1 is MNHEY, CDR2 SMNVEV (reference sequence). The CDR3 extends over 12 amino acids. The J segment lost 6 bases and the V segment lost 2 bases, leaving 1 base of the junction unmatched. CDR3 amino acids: CASSLGGGEQYF. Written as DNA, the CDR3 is TGTGCCAGCAGTTTAGGGGGGGGCGAGCAGTACTTC.

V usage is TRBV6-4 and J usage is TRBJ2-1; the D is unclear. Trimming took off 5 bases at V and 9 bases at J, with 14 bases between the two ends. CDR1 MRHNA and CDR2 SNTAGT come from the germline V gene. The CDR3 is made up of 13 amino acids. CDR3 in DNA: TGTGCCAGCAGTCGGCTGGCCATGACTGAGCAGTTCTTC. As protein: CASSRLAMTEQFF.

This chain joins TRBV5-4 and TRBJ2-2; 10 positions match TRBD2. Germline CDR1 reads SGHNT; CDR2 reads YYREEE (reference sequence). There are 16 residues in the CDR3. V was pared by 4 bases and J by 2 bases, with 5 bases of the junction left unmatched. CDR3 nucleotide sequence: TGTGCCAGCAGCGCCGGACTAGCGGTTAACACCGGGGAGCTGTTTTTT. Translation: CASSAGLAVNTGELFF.

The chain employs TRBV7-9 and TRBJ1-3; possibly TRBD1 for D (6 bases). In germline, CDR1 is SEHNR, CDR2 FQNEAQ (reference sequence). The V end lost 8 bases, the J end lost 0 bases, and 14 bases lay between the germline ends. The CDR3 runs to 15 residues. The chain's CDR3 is CASQLGAHSGNTIYF. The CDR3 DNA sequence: TGTGCCAGCCAATTGGGGGCACACTCTGGAAACACCATATATTTT. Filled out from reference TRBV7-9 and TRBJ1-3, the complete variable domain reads DTGVSQNPRHKITKRGQNVTFRCDPISEHNRLYWYRQTLGQGPEFLTYFQNEAQLEKSRLLSDRFSAERPKGSFSTLEIQRTEQGDSAMYLCASQLGAHSGNTIYFGEGSWLTVV.